The present T cell receptor (beta chain) was sequenced within a study of CD8 T cells in ankylosing spondylitis. Quantitative 5'-RACE with molecular barcodes generated TCR beta libraries. TCRdb re-derived calls from the 5' RACE reads in MiXCR, one entry per CDR3 protein. The table lists about 170,000 distinct CDR3 sequences, around 19% of them singletons. With regard to this clonotype: The antigen remains unidentified.

This CDR3 contains 14 residues. V lost 5 bases and J lost 6; bases outside the gene matches: 9. Germline V gene data show CDR1 as DFQATT and CDR2 as SNEGSKA (reference sequence). General study findings and limits: Researchers reportedly found disease-linked clones significantly enriched in matched ankylosing spondylitis synovial fluid. Disease-linked clones proved CD8+ and comparatively uncommon in peripheral blood.

The rearrangement links TRBV20-1 to TRBJ2-1; 8 bases are a match to TRBD1. This clonotype was sampled from a male donor with ankylosing spondylitis or in good health (not recorded which). Sequencing used blood, either unsorted or a sorted T cell fraction (not recorded which). CDR3 sequence reads: CSAGDRGTGNEQFF. Written as DNA, the CDR3 is TGCAGTGCTGGTGACAGGGGCACTGGCAATGAGCAGTTCTTC.